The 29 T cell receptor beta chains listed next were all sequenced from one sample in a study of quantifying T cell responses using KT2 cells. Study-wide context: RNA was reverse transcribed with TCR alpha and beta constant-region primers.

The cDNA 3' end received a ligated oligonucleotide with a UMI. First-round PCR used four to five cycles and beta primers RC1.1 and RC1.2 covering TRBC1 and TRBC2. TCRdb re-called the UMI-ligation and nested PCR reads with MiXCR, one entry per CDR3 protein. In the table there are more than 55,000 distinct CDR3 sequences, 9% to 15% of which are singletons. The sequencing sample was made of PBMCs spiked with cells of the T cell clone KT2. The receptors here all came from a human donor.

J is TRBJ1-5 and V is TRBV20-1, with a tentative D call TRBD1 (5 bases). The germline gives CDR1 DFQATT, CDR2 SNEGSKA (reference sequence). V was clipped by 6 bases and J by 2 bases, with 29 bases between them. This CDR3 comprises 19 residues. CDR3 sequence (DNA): TGCAGTGCCCGTCGTAGAGGTTCAGGGCGATTTTTCGGCAATCAGCCCCAGCATTTT. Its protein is CSARRRGSGRFFGNQPQHF.

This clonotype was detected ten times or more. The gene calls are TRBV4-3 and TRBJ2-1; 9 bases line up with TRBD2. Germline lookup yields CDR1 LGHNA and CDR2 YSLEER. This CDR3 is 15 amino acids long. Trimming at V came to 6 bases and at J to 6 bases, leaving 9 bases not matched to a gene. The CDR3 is CASRSIAGDANEQFF. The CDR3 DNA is TGCGCCAGCAGGTCTATAGCGGGAGATGCCAATGAGCAGTTCTTC.

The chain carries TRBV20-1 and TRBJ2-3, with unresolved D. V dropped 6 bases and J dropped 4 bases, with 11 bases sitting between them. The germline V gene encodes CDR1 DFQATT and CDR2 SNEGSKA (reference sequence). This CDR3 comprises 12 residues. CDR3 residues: CSAAGSADTQYF. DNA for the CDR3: TGCAGTGCCGCCGGTAGTGCAGATACGCAGTATTTT.

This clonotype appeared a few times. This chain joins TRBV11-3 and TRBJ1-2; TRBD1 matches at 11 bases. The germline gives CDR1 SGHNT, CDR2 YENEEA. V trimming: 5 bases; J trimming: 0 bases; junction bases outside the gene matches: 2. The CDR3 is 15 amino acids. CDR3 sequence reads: CASSRDRGTNYGYTF. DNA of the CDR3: TGTGCCAGCAGCCGGGACAGGGGGACTAACTATGGCTACACCTTC.

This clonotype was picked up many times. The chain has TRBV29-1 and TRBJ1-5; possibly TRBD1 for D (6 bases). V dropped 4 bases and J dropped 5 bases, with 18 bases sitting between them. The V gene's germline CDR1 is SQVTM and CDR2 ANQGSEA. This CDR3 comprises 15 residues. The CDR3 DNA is TGCAGCGTTGCAGAGACCGGGACATCGGATCAGCCCCAGCATTTT. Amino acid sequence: CSVAETGTSDQPQHF.

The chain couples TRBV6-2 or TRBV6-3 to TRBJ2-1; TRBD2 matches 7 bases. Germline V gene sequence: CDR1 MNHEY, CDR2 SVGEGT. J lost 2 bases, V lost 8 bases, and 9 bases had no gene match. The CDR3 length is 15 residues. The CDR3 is CASRRPGTTYNEQFF. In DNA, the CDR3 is TGTGCCAGCCGGCGTCCCGGGACTACCTACAATGAGCAGTTCTTC.

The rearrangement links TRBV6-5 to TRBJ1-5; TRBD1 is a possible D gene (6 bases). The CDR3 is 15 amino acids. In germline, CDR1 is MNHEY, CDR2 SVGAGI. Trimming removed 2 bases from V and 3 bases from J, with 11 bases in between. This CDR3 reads CASSYRRGYNQPQHF. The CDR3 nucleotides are TGTGCCAGCAGTTACCGCAGGGGATACAATCAGCCCCAGCATTTT.

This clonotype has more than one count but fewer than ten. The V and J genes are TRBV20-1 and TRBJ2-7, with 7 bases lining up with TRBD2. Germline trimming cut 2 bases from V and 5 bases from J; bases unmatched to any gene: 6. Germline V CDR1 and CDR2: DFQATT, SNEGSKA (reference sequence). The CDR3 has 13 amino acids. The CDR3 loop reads CSARSTSLNEQYF. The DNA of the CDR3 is TGCAGTGCTAGATCGACTAGCTTAAACGAGCAGTACTTC.

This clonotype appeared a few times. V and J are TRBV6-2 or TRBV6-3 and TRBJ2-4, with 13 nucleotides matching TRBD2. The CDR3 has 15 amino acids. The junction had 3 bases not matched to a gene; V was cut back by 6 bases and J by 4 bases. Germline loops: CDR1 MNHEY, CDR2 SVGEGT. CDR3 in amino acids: CASRRTSGGKNIQYF. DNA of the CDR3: TGTGCCAGCAGAAGGACTAGCGGGGGAAAAAACATTCAGTACTTC.

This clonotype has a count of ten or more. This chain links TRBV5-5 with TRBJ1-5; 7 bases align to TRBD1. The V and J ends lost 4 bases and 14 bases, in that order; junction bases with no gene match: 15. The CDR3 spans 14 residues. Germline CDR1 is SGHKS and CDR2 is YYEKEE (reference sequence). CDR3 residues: CASSPGTAVSAEHF. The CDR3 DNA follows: TGTGCCAGCAGCCCCGGGACAGCCGTTTCTGCTGAGCATTTT.

As DNA, the CDR3 is TGTGCCAGCAGCCAAGGCGGGGATGGAAACACCATATATTTT. It yields the protein CASSQGGDGNTIYF. The rearrangement uses TRBV4-2 and TRBJ1-3; D is uncertain. This CDR3 is 14 amino acids long. V shed 1 base and J shed 3 bases, with 7 bases lying between them. CDR1 and CDR2 (germline): LGHNA, YNFKEQ.

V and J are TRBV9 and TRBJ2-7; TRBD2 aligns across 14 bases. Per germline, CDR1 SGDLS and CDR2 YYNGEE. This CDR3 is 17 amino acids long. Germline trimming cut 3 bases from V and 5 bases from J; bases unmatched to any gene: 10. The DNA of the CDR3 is TGTGCCAGCAGCGAGGGACTAGCGGGAGTTCGTCGAGACGAGCAGTACTTC. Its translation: CASSEGLAGVRRDEQYF. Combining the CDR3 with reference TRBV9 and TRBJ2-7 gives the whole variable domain DSGVTQTPKHLITATGQRVTLRCSPRSGDLSVYWYQQSLDQGLQFLIQYYNGEERAKGNILERFSAQQFPDLHSELNLSSLELGDSALYFCASSEGLAGVRRDEQYFGPGTRLTVT.

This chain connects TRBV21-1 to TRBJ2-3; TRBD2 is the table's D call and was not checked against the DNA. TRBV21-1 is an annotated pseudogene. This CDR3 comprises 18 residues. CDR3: CASSKSYSGGAGTDTQYF. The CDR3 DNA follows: TGTGCCAGCAGCAAAAGCTATAGCGGGGGGGCGGGCACAGATACGCAGTATTTT.

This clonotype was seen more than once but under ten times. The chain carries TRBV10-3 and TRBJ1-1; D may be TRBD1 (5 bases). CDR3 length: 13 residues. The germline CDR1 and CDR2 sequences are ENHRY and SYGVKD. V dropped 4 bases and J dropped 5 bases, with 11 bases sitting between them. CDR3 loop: CAISAVGGTEAFF. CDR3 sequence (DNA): TGTGCCATCAGTGCGGTGGGGGGAACTGAAGCTTTCTTT.

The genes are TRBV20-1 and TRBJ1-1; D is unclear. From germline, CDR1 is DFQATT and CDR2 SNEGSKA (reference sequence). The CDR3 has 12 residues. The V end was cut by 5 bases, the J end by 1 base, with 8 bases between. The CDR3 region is CSAVDGNTEAFF. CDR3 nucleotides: TGCAGTGCTGTCGACGGGAACACTGAAGCTTTCTTT.

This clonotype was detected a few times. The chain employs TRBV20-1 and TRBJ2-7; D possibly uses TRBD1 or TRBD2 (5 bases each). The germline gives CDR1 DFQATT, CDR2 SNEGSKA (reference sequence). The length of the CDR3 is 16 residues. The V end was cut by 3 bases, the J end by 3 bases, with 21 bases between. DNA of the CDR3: TGCAGTGCTAGCAAACGTTTGGGAGTTCAGGGCTACGAGCAGTACTTC. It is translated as CSASKRLGVQGYEQYF.

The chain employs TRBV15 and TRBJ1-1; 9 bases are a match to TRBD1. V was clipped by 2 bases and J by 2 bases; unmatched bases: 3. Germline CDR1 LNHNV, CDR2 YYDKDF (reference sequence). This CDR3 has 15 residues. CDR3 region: CATSRNRGPNTEAFF. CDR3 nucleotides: TGTGCCACCAGCAGAAACAGGGGGCCCAACACTGAAGCTTTCTTT.

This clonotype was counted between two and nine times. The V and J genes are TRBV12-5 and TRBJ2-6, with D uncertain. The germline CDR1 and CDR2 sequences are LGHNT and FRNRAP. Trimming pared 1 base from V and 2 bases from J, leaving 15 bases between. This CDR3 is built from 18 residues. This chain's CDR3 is CASGLAQSIQTGANVLTF. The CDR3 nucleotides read TGTGCTAGTGGTTTGGCTCAGTCGATACAGACTGGGGCCAACGTCCTGACTTTC.

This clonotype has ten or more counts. The chain's CDR3 is CASSPVLWGSSGANVLTF. CDR3 in DNA: TGTGCCAGCAGCCCAGTTCTGTGGGGGAGCTCTGGGGCCAACGTCCTGACTTTC. The chain links TRBV12-3 or TRBV12-4 to TRBJ2-6; perhaps D is TRBD1 or TRBD2 (5 bases each). Trimming stripped 6 bases from V and 0 bases from J, with 18 bases between. The CDR3 has 18 residues.

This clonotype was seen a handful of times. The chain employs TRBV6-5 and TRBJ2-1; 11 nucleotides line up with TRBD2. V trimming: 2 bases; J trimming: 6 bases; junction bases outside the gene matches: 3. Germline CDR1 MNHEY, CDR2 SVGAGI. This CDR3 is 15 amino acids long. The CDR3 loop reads CASSYGTSGANEQFF. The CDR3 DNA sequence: TGTGCCAGCAGTTACGGGACTAGCGGTGCCAATGAGCAGTTCTTC.

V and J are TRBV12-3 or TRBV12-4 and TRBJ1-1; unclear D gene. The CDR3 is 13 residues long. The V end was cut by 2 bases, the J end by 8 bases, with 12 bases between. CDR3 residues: CASSLPGLGEAFF. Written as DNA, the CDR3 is TGTGCCAGCAGTTTACCCGGGTTGGGCGAAGCTTTCTTT.

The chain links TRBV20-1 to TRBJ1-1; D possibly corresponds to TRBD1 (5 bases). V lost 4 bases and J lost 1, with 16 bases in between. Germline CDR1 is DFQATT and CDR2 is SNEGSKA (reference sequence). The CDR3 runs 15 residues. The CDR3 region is CSAISSGRPNTEAFF. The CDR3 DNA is TGCAGTGCTATTAGTTCAGGGAGGCCGAACACTGAAGCTTTCTTT.

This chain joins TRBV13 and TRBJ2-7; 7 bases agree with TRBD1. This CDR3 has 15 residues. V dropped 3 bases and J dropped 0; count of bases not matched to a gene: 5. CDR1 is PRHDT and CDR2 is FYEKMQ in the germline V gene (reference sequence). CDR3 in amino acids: CASSLGTESSYEQYF. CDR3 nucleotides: TGTGCCAGCAGCTTGGGGACAGAGTCCTCCTACGAGCAGTACTTC.

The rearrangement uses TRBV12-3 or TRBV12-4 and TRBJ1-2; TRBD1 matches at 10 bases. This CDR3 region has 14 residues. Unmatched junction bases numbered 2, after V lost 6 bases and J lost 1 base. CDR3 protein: CASSRDRGNYGYTF. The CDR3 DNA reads TGTGCCAGCAGCCGGGACAGGGGTAACTATGGCTACACCTTC.

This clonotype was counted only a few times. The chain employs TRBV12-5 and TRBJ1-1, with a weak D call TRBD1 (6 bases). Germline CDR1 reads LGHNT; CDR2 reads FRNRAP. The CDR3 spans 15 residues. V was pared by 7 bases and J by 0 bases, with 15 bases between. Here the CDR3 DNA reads TGTGCTAGTGAATTTCCAGGGGAAATGAACACTGAAGCTTTCTTT. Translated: CASEFPGEMNTEAFF.

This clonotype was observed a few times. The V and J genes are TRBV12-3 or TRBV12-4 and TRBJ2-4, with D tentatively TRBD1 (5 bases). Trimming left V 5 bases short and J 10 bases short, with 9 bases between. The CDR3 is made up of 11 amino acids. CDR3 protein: CASSGAAIQYF. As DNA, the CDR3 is TGTGCCAGCAGTGGGGCAGCGATTCAGTACTTC.

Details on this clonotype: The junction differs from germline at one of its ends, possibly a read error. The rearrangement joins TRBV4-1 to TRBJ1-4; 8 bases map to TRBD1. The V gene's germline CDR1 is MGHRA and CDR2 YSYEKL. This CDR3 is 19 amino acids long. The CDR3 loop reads CAGSRVYGRGRGANEKLFF. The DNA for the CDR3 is TGCGCCGGCAGCCGTGTTTACGGCAGGGGGCGAGGGGCTAATGAAAAACTGTTTTTT.

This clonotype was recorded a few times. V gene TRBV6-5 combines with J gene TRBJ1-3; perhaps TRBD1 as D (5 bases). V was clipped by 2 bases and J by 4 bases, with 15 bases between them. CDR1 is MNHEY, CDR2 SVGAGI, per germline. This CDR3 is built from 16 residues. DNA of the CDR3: TGTGCCAGCAGTTACCGTCAGGGTTACACCGGAAACACCATATATTTT. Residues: CASSYRQGYTGNTIYF.

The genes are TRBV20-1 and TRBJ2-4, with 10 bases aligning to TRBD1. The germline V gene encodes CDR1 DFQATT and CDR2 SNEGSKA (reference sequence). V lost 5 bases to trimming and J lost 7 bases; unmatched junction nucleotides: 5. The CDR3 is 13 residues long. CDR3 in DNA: TGCAGTGCTGGCCAGGGACAGGGGAACATTCAGTACTTC. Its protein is CSAGQGQGNIQYF.